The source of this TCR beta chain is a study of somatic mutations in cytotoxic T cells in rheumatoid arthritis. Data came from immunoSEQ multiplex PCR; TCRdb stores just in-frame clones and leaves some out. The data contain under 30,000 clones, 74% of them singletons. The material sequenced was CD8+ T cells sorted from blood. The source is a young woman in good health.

CDR3 in amino acids: CASSHFGREGPGELFF. DNA for the CDR3: TGTGCCAGCAGCCACTTCGGGCGGGAGGGCCCGGGGGAGCTGTTTTTT. The rearrangement uses TRBV14 and TRBJ2-2; 9 nucleotides agree with TRBD2. The CDR3 has 16 residues. V lost 3 bases and J lost 8; bases outside the gene matches: 10. Germline V CDR1 and CDR2: SGHDN, FVKESK.